This paragraph covers one T cell receptor (beta chain) sequence. Its antigen remains unknown. The V end was cut by 3 bases, the J end by 0 bases, with 15 bases between. Germline V gene data show CDR1 as SGDLS and CDR2 as YYNGEE. The CDR3 loop spans 16 amino acids. The data were taken from a study of CD8 T cells in Susac syndrome. Points from the study as a whole: The study conceded that relatively few individuals underwent its TCR sequencing and HLA analysis.

Reverse transcription used about 0.45 to 1 ug RNA and random hexamers. An immunoSEQ multiplex PCR generated amplified TCR beta CDR3 products spanning 54 Vbeta and 13 Jbeta. A single record per CDR3 protein comes from TCRdb applying MiXCR to the immunoSEQ multiplex PCR reads. The repertoire holds some 95,000 distinct CDR3 sequences, with about 93% as singletons. TCR beta from blood CD8+ and CD4+ T cells was sequenced. Both CD4+ and CD8+ T cells were negatively isolated, and TEMRA cells underwent FACS enrichment. This rearrangement joins TRBV9 to TRBJ1-1; weak D call: TRBD1 (6 bases). This clonotype originated in a human donor in good health. Input material: CD8+ T cells from PBMCs. The CDR3 loop reads CASSGTQGLLNTEAFF. The CDR3 DNA is TGTGCCAGCAGCGGAACACAGGGACTCCTGAACACTGAAGCTTTCTTT. Variable domain in full (rest from reference TRBV9 and TRBJ1-1): DSGVTQTPKHLITATGQRVTLRCSPRSGDLSVYWYQQSLDQGLQFLIQYYNGEERAKGNILERFSAQQFPDLHSELNLSSLELGDSALYFCASSGTQGLLNTEAFFGQGTRLTVV.